These 23 T cell receptor beta chains were sequenced from one sample in a study of blood T cell repertoires in COVID-19. Sequencing was performed with immunoSEQ multiplex PCR; in TCRdb, only in-frame clones are kept and a portion is missing. The data contain roughly 250,000 clones, 85% to 90% of them singletons. Material: peripheral blood. These receptors came from a man aged 25-45 years with acute or convalescent COVID-19.

J is TRBJ1-3 and V is TRBV12-5; D call uncertain. The germline V gene has CDR1 LGHNT and CDR2 FRNRAP. With 0 bases removed from V and 0 bases from J, the gap between germline ends came to 6 bases. The length of the CDR3 is 15 residues. Here the CDR3 DNA reads TGTGCTAGTGGTTTGGTGTGGAGCTCTGGAAACACCATATATTTT. Protein product: CASGLVWSSGNTIYF.

This clone was observed a single time. The CDR3: CASSSGGSNTGELFF. In nucleotides, the CDR3 is TGCGCCAGCAGCTCCGGGGGGTCAAACACCGGGGAGCTGTTTTTT. The chain is built from TRBV5-1 and TRBJ2-2; TRBD2 aligns across 7 bases. Germline V lookup: CDR1 SGHRS, CDR2 YFSETQ. V shed 3 bases and J 2 bases; nucleotides not matched to a gene: 4. The CDR3 is made up of 15 amino acids.

The chain links TRBV24-1 to TRBJ2-3; 7 bases line up with TRBD2. The germline V gene has CDR1 KGHDR and CDR2 SFDVKD. After removal of 4 bases from V and 5 bases from J, the junction contained 11 bases not matched to a gene. The CDR3 has 16 amino acids. CDR3 nucleotide sequence: TGTGCCACCAGTGACCCCACGGGAGGCCTTCAAGATACGCAGTATTTT. The encoded protein is CATSDPTGGLQDTQYF.

The V and J genes are TRBV6-2 or TRBV6-3 and TRBJ1-4; D is uncertain. CDR3 length: 21 residues. Germline V gives CDR1 MNHEY, CDR2 SVGEGT. V was cut by 0 bases and J by 0 bases, with 23 bases left in between. CDR3 loop: CASSYSPTSPGFVATNEKLFF. In nucleotides, the CDR3 is TGTGCCAGCAGTTACTCCCCGACATCGCCAGGCTTTGTTGCAACTAATGAAAAACTGTTTTTT.

The table lists this clone with a count of one. The rearrangement joins TRBV28 to TRBJ2-7; the match to TRBD1 covers 8 bases. Germline V gene data show CDR1 as MDHEN and CDR2 as SYDVKM. J gave up 7 bases and V 7 bases, and 12 bases lay outside the gene matches. This CDR3 is built from 14 residues. The CDR3 region is CASTQAGDRREQYF. The CDR3 nucleotides are TGTGCCAGCACACAGGCTGGGGACAGGAGGGAGCAGTACTTC.

In this sample, this clone turned up once. The chain has TRBV29-1 and TRBJ2-1, with D perhaps TRBD2 (5 bases). Germline V lookup: CDR1 SQVTM, CDR2 ANQGSEA. The V end was cut by 5 bases, the J end by 3 bases, with 14 bases between. This CDR3 spans 14 amino acids. CDR3 nucleotides: TGCAGCGTTCCCCCACGGGGTTACTACAATGAGCAGTTCTTC. It encodes CSVPPRGYYNEQFF.

The CDR3 is CASSQQRGFGETQYF. The CDR3 DNA sequence: TGTGCCAGCAGCCAACAGCGGGGCTTTGGGGAGACCCAGTACTTC. V usage is TRBV13 and J usage is TRBJ2-5, with 7 bases matching TRBD2. CDR1 is PRHDT, CDR2 FYEKMQ, per germline (reference sequence). CDR3 length: 15 residues. The ends lost 5 bases at V and 5 bases at J; junction bases unmatched: 11.

The V and J genes are TRBV11-3 and TRBJ2-1; 7 nucleotides align to TRBD2. The germline V gene encodes CDR1 SGHNT and CDR2 YENEEA. The J segment lost 2 bases and the V segment lost 6 bases, leaving 10 bases of the junction unmatched. This CDR3 region has 16 residues. The CDR3 DNA sequence: TGTGCCAGCAGTCCTCGGGGTGCGGGAGCCTACAATGAGCAGTTCTTC. The encoded protein is CASSPRGAGAYNEQFF.

The chain recombines TRBV7-8 with TRBJ1-3; 7 bases fit TRBD1. CDR1 and CDR2 from the germline V gene are SGHVS and FQNEAQ. V dropped 4 bases and J dropped 2; count of bases not matched to a gene: 2. This CDR3 is 14 amino acids long. This CDR3 reads CASSSGGTGNTIYF. Here the CDR3 DNA reads TGTGCCAGCAGCTCAGGGGGGACTGGAAACACCATATATTTT.

The V gene is TRBV19, the J gene TRBJ2-7, with 7 nucleotides matching TRBD1. Germline CDR1 and CDR2: LNHDA and SQIVND (reference sequence). The V and J ends lost 11 bases and 4 bases, in that order; junction bases with no gene match: 17. This CDR3 is 15 amino acids long. CDR3 coding DNA: TGTGCCTCAAGAGGATCCGGGACAGTAACTTACGAGCAGTACTTC. It encodes CASRGSGTVTYEQYF. The whole variable domain, filled in from reference TRBV19 and TRBJ2-7, reads DGGITQSPKYLFRKEGQNVTLSCEQNLNHDAMYWYRQDPGQGLRLIYYSQIVNDFQKGDIAEGYSVSREKKESFPLTVTSAQKNPTAFYLCASRGSGTVTYEQYFGPGTRLTVT.

The chain joins TRBV5-1 to TRBJ2-7; possibly TRBD2 for D (6 bases). Trimming cost V 7 bases and J 4 bases, with 21 bases left between them. Germline lookup yields CDR1 SGHRS and CDR2 YFSETQ. This CDR3 spans 15 amino acids. The CDR3 nucleotides read TGCGCCAGCGGCGGGTCGAGGGCAGGGAGGTACGAGCAGTACTTC. Translation gives CASGGSRAGRYEQYF.

The count of this clone is one. J is TRBJ2-1 and V is TRBV7-9; 7 bases align to TRBD2. The J segment lost 6 bases and the V segment lost 5 bases, leaving 7 bases of the junction unmatched. The CDR3 consists of 14 residues. Per germline, CDR1 SEHNR and CDR2 FQNEAQ (reference sequence). CDR3 nucleotides: TGTGCCAGCAGCCTCCACAGCGGGATCAATGAGCAGTTCTTC. Translated: CASSLHSGINEQFF.

The chain employs TRBV9 and TRBJ2-1; 7 positions match TRBD2. The junction had 6 bases not matched to a gene; V was cut back by 3 bases and J by 6 bases. The CDR3 covers 14 residues. CDR1 and CDR2 (germline): SGDLS, YYNGEE. The DNA of the CDR3 is TGTGCCAGCAGCGCTACCGCTAGCGGCAATGAGCAGTTCTTC. Translated, it gives CASSATASGNEQFF.

The chain joins TRBV10-1 to TRBJ2-2, with 7 positions matching TRBD2. The trim removed 5 bases at V and 4 bases at J, leaving 4 bases unmatched. The CDR3 is 14 amino acids. In germline, CDR1 is WNHNN, CDR2 SYGVQD (reference sequence). In nucleotides, the CDR3 is TGCGCCAGCAGTAGGGACTACCTCACCGGGGAGCTGTTTTTT. Encoded protein: CASSRDYLTGELFF.

The chain links TRBV3-1 (or the pseudogene TRBV3-2) to TRBJ1-1; D is unresolved. Trimming removed 3 bases from V and 10 bases from J, with 12 bases in between. Per the germline V gene, CDR1 is LGHDT and CDR2 is YNNKEL (reference sequence). The CDR3 spans 12 residues. The CDR3 DNA sequence: TGTGCCAGCAGCCATGGAGAAGGGAGAGCTTTCTTT. Residues: CASSHGEGRAFF.

The chain recombines TRBV5-1 with TRBJ1-1; tentative D call: TRBD1 (5 bases). Trimming took 4 bases from V and 6 from J, leaving 10 bases between them. Germline lookup yields CDR1 SGHRS and CDR2 YFSETQ. CDR3 length equals 12 residues. The CDR3 coding sequence is TGCGCCAGCAGCCCGGGGGATTCTGAAGCTTTCTTT. Its translation is CASSPGDSEAFF.

The chain joins TRBV5-6 to TRBJ1-2; no definite D call. From germline, CDR1 is SGHDT and CDR2 YYEEEE. The CDR3 has 13 residues. V lost 4 bases to trimming and J lost 8 bases, with 15 bases between them. The CDR3 loop is CASSPWTGSGYTF. The CDR3 bases are TGTGCCAGCAGCCCCTGGACGGGGAGCGGCTACACCTTC.

This clone has a single count. CDR3 DNA: TGTGCCAGCAGCGTAGGACAGGGGGCAAAACTGTTTTTT. Amino acids: CASSVGQGAKLFF. The chain uses TRBV9 and TRBJ1-4, with 10 bases matching TRBD1. V lost 0 bases to trimming and J lost 10 bases; unmatched junction nucleotides: 0. The V gene's germline CDR1 is SGDLS and CDR2 YYNGEE. There are 13 residues in the CDR3.

This chain connects TRBV7-6 to TRBJ2-1, with D perhaps TRBD2 (6 bases). This CDR3 is built from 18 residues. The V end lost 1 base, the J end lost 0 bases, and 16 bases lay between the germline ends. The germline CDR1 and CDR2 sequences are SGHVS and FNYEAQ. The CDR3 nucleotides read TGTGCCAGCAGCTTAGAGGTGGGCCTAGCGAGCTCCTACAATGAGCAGTTCTTC. It yields the protein CASSLEVGLASSYNEQFF. Full variable domain (remainder filled in from reference TRBV7-6 and TRBJ2-1): GAGVSQSPRYKVTKRGQDVALRCDPISGHVSLYWYRQALGQGPEFLTYFNYEAQQDKSGLPNDRFSAERPEGSISTLTIQRTEQRDSAMYRCASSLEVGLASSYNEQFFGPGTRLTVL.

V usage is TRBV6-5 and J usage is TRBJ1-4; 8 nucleotides align to TRBD1. The CDR3 length is 13 residues. The junction had 8 bases not matched to a gene; V was cut back by 6 bases and J by 11 bases. Germline lookup yields CDR1 MNHEY and CDR2 SVGAGI. Here the CDR3 DNA reads TGTGCCAGCAGAGGACAGGGTTTGGGCAAACTGTTTTTT. Amino acid sequence: CASRGQGLGKLFF.

This sequence joins TRBV28 and TRBJ1-5; D perhaps matches TRBD1 (6 bases). V was pared by 4 bases and J by 3 bases, with 10 bases between. CDR1 is MDHEN, CDR2 SYDVKM, per germline. This CDR3 has 14 amino acids. The CDR3 sequence is CASSWGHFNQPQHF. The CDR3 nucleotides read TGTGCCAGCAGTTGGGGGCACTTCAATCAGCCCCAGCATTTT.

The rearrangement links TRBV6-4 to TRBJ2-7; maybe TRBD1 (6 bases). From germline, CDR1 is MRHNA and CDR2 SNTAGT. V lost 3 bases and J 3 bases, leaving 21 bases between the germline ends. The CDR3 spans 17 residues. CDR3 amino acids: CASSEDLGAGFRYEQYF. CDR3 nucleotide sequence: TGTGCCAGCAGTGAGGATCTGGGGGCAGGGTTTCGCTACGAGCAGTACTTC.

This clone has just one count. The chain has TRBV4-1 and TRBJ1-6; 12 positions agree with TRBD1. The CDR3 consists of 16 residues. Trimming removed 0 bases from V and 10 bases from J; junction bases left unmatched: 4. Germline CDR1 and CDR2: MGHRA and YSYEKL. CDR3: CASSQDGTGGSSPLHF. For the CDR3, the DNA is TGCGCCAGCAGCCAAGACGGGACAGGGGGCAGCTCACCCCTCCACTTT.